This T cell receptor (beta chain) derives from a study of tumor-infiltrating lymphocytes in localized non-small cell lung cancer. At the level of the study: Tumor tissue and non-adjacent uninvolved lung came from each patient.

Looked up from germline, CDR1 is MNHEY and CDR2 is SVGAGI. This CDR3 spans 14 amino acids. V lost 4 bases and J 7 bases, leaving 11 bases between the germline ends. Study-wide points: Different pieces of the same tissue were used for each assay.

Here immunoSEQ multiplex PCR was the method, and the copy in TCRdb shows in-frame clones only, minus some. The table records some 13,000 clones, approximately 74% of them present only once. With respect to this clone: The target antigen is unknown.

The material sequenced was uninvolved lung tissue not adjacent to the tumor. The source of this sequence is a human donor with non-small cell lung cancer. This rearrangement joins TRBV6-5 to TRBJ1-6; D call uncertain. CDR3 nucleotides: TGTGCCAGCAGTTTGTCCCGGAACAATTCACCCCTCCACTTT. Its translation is CASSLSRNNSPLHF.